A single sample gave rise to the 21 T cell receptor beta chains below, sequenced in a study of molecular identifiers for immune sequencing clone quantification. In TCRdb, the PCR reads were re-called with MiXCR into one record per CDR3 protein. The sample lists under 600,000 distinct CDR3 sequences, 20% to 25% occurring once. The sequenced sample was naive CD8+ T cells from blood, with Jurkat cell RNA spiked in. As to subset: FACS-sorted CD8+CD4-CCR7+CD45RA+ naive T cells. These receptors were collected from a human donor in good health. Some libraries in this study had Jurkat cell RNA spiked in.

This clonotype was counted between two and nine times. The gene calls are TRBV27 and TRBJ2-5; perhaps TRBD2 as D (5 bases). CDR3 length: 11 amino acids. In germline, CDR1 is MNHEY, CDR2 SMNVEV (reference sequence). The V end was cut by 6 bases, the J end by 5 bases, with 7 bases between. The CDR3 here is CASRLEETQYF. CDR3 DNA: TGTGCCAGCAGACTAGAGGAGACCCAGTACTTC.

The DNA for the CDR3 is TGCAGTGCTAGAGATCCGGGGACAGGAATATCCTACGAGCAGTACTTC. The encoded protein is CSARDPGTGISYEQYF. This rearrangement joins TRBV20-1 to TRBJ2-7; 8 positions match TRBD1. This CDR3 is 16 amino acids long. Losses at the gene ends were 0 bases for V and 1 base for J; bases not matched to a gene: 8. Germline CDR1 DFQATT, CDR2 SNEGSKA (reference sequence).

The chain recombines TRBV4-1 with TRBJ2-1; D is perhaps TRBD2 (5 bases). Germline CDR1 reads MGHRA; CDR2 reads YSYEKL. The CDR3 extends over 14 amino acids. Trimming took off 4 bases at V and 2 bases at J, with 9 bases between the two ends. The CDR3 spells CASSLVLAYNEQFF. The CDR3 region has the DNA TGCGCCAGCAGCCTCGTACTAGCCTACAATGAGCAGTTCTTC.

This clonotype was observed many times. The chain carries TRBV9 and TRBJ2-7; 8 nucleotides agree with TRBD2. J lost 2 bases, V lost 3 bases, and 4 bases had no gene match. Looked up from germline, CDR1 is SGDLS and CDR2 is YYNGEE. This CDR3 is built from 14 residues. For the CDR3, the DNA is TGTGCCAGCAGCGGACGGGAGGGCCCCTACGAGCAGTACTTC. Translation: CASSGREGPYEQYF.

This clonotype was seen only a few times. V gene TRBV7-9 combines with J gene TRBJ2-1, with 7 bases identical to TRBD1. Germline V gene lookup returns CDR1 SEHNR and CDR2 FQNEAQ (reference sequence). This CDR3 region has 16 residues. With V trimmed by 1 base and J by 9 bases, 12 bases remained unmatched. CDR3 in DNA: TGTGCCAGCAGCTTAGAGGGGGCAGGGCTAGCAGGTGAGCAGTTCTTC. The encoded protein is CASSLEGAGLAGEQFF.

This clonotype was recorded at least ten times. V is TRBV4-3 and J is TRBJ2-7; possible D gene TRBD2, 6 bases. V dropped 3 bases and J dropped 5 bases, with 14 bases sitting between them. Germline CDR1 reads LGHNA; CDR2 reads YSLEER. The CDR3 extends over 14 amino acids. CDR3 bases: TGCGCCAGCAGCCAGTCATGGGGGGTCCACGAGCAGTACTTC. Translating it yields CASSQSWGVHEQYF.

This clonotype occurred many times. The chain carries TRBV7-2 and TRBJ1-2, with no clear D. This CDR3 is 16 amino acids long. V was shortened by 1 base and J by 4 bases, with 16 bases between the two germline ends. The germline V gene encodes CDR1 SGHTA and CDR2 FQGNSA. CDR3 protein: CASSLVGWELGYGYTF. Here the CDR3 DNA reads TGTGCCAGCAGCTTAGTAGGCTGGGAATTGGGCTATGGCTACACCTTC.

Here the CDR3 DNA reads TGTGCCAGCAGTTACCTCAGGATCACAGATACGCAGTATTTT. The encoded protein is CASSYLRITDTQYF. The J gene is TRBJ2-3, the V gene TRBV6-2 or TRBV6-3; D unclear. Deletions cut 2 bases from V and 2 bases from J, with 8 bases between. The germline V gene encodes CDR1 MNHEY and CDR2 SVGEGT. The CDR3 totals 14 residues.

Regarding this clonotype: This may arise from a read error, as a much more abundant clone is one base away. This sequence joins TRBV6-2 or TRBV6-3 and TRBJ2-7; D possibly corresponds to TRBD2 (6 bases). The CDR3 totals 15 residues. Per the germline V gene, CDR1 is MNHEY and CDR2 is SVGEGT. Trimming left V 0 bases short and J 7 bases short, with 16 bases between. The CDR3 is CASSYSTGEIGEQYF. In nucleotides, the CDR3 is TGTGCCAGCAGTTACTCGACGGGAGAAATAGGGGAGCAGTACTTC.

The sample holds a few counts of this clonotype. The V call is TRBV19, the J call TRBJ1-1; D ambiguous. The CDR3 spans 18 residues. V was trimmed by 0 bases and J by 1 base, leaving 18 bases between them. CDR1 is LNHDA, CDR2 SQIVND, per germline (reference sequence). The CDR3 nucleotides are TGTGCCAGTAGTATAGACGCCGACGTCCCCCTGGGGAACACTGAAGCTTTCTTT. This translates into CASSIDADVPLGNTEAFF.

This clonotype was recorded once. Compared with germline, one end of the junction differs, possibly owing to a read error. The chain has TRBV4-3 and TRBJ2-7; TRBD2 aligns across 12 bases. The CDR3 loop spans 15 amino acids. CDR1 and CDR2 (germline): LGHNA, YSLEER. The CDR3 sequence is CASGQGLAGSYEQYF. The CDR3 nucleotides read TGCGCCAGCGGCCAAGGACTAGCGGGGTCCTACGAGCAGTACTTC.

This clonotype occurred a few times. V gene TRBV7-9 combines with J gene TRBJ1-6; D may be TRBD1 (5 bases). Germline CDR1 and CDR2: SEHNR and FQNEAQ (reference sequence). The CDR3 loop spans 14 amino acids. Trimming stripped 3 bases from V and 8 bases from J, with 11 bases between. Written as DNA, the CDR3 is TGTGCCAGCAGCTTTGTCAGGGACGATTCACCCCTCCACTTT. Translation gives CASSFVRDDSPLHF.

This sequence joins TRBV5-5 and TRBJ2-1; tentatively, D is TRBD2 (6 bases). The germline V gene has CDR1 SGHKS and CDR2 YYEKEE (reference sequence). The CDR3 totals 15 residues. The V end was cut by 0 bases, the J end by 4 bases, with 11 bases between. The CDR3, as DNA: TGTGCCAGCAGCTTGGGGGCTAGCGCGTACAATGAGCAGTTCTTC. This encodes CASSLGASAYNEQFF.

In its sample, this clonotype was seen many times. This chain links TRBV7-9 with TRBJ1-5, with D perhaps TRBD1 (6 bases). Trimming took 1 base from V and 4 from J, leaving 11 bases between them. Germline CDR1 SEHNR, CDR2 FQNEAQ (reference sequence). CDR3 length equals 15 residues. The CDR3 protein is CASSLGGRGNQPQHF. The DNA of the CDR3 is TGTGCCAGCAGCTTAGGTGGCAGGGGAAATCAGCCCCAGCATTTT.

For this clonotype: Sequence at one end of the junction differs from germline and may be a read error. The CDR3 sequence is CACSPVTLSLTDQRATTTNEKLFF. The CDR3, as DNA: TGTGCCTGCTCACCAGTCACTCTCAGCCTTACTGATCAAAGGGCGACTACAACTAATGAAAAACTGTTTTTT. V and J are TRBV18 and TRBJ1-4; no definite D call. The CDR3 contains 24 residues. Germline-derived CDR1 and CDR2 are KGHSH and LQKENI.

The chain uses TRBV9 and TRBJ2-7, with a tentative D call TRBD1 (5 bases). The CDR3 consists of 13 residues. Trimming left V 0 bases short and J 5 bases short, with 9 bases between. Germline CDR1 reads SGDLS; CDR2 reads YYNGEE. This chain's CDR3 is CASSVEQADEQYF. CDR3 nucleotide sequence: TGTGCCAGCAGCGTAGAACAGGCGGACGAGCAGTACTTC.

This clonotype showed up many times. The chain is built from TRBV2 and TRBJ2-3; D is uncertain. Between the trimmed V and J ends, which lost 5 bases and 0 bases, there was a span of 12 bases. Looked up from germline, CDR1 is SNHLY and CDR2 is FYNNEI. The CDR3 length is 15 residues. CDR3 sequence reads: CASSLDGSSTDTQYF. The CDR3 DNA sequence: TGTGCCAGCAGTCTGGACGGTTCTAGCACAGATACGCAGTATTTT. Variable domain in full (rest from reference TRBV2 and TRBJ2-3): EPEVTQTPSHQVTQMGQEVILRCVPISNHLYFYWYRQILGQKVEFLVSFYNNEISEKSEIFDDQFSVERPDGSNFTLKIRSTKLEDSAMYFCASSLDGSSTDTQYFGPGTRLTVL.

This clonotype was seen many times. The chain links TRBV29-1 to TRBJ2-7; the match to TRBD2 covers 11 bases. Germline V lookup: CDR1 SQVTM, CDR2 ANQGSEA. This CDR3 has 13 residues. J lost 3 bases, V lost 4 bases, and 2 bases had no gene match. The CDR3 sequence is CSVVAGGRYEQYF. DNA for the CDR3: TGCAGCGTTGTAGCGGGAGGGCGCTACGAGCAGTACTTC.

This chain joins TRBV7-9 and TRBJ2-7; D is undetermined. Germline loops: CDR1 SEHNR, CDR2 FQNEAQ (reference sequence). This CDR3 has 14 amino acids. V lost 0 bases and J 3 bases, leaving 9 bases between the germline ends. The DNA of the CDR3 is TGTGCCAGCAGCTTAGCCTGGGATTTCTACGAGCAGTACTTC. Translation: CASSLAWDFYEQYF.

Comment on this clonotype: Its ends do not fully match the called genes, so a read error is possible. The genes are TRBV7-7 and TRBJ2-3; 8 bases map to TRBD1. The CDR3 covers 14 residues. Germline CDR1 SSHAT, CDR2 FNYEAQ (reference sequence). Here the CDR3 reads CASSEGTGTDMQYF. For the CDR3, the DNA is TGTGCCAGCAGCGAAGGGACAGGCACAGATATGCAGTATTTT.

The rearrangement joins TRBV10-3 to TRBJ1-1; D is uncertain. The CDR3 loop spans 12 amino acids. CDR1 is ENHRY, CDR2 SYGVKD, per germline. V was shortened by 5 bases and J by 0 bases, with 4 bases between the two germline ends. DNA of the CDR3: TGTGCCATCAGTCAGATGAACACTGAAGCTTTCTTT. It encodes CAISQMNTEAFF.